The entry below describes one T cell receptor beta chain. This sample is part of a study of blood T cell repertoires in COVID-19. The CDR3 consists of 14 residues. J gave up 0 bases and V 2 bases, and 0 bases lay outside the gene matches. CDR1 and CDR2 (germline): KGHSH, LQKENI. Original processing methods: From reference gene primer amplification, estimates of nucleated cell counts were derived. Generated by immunoSEQ multiplex PCR, the TCRdb table keeps only in-frame clones and is missing some. V and J calls and clone size follow that table, whereas D and trimming were derived from the DNA. The sample holds 200,000 to 250,000 clones, roughly 90% seen once.

Sequencing was performed on peripheral blood. This sequence was found in a woman between 50 and 59 years old with acute or convalescent COVID-19. The chain uses TRBV18 and TRBJ2-7, with TRBD2 identical over 8 bases. CDR3 in amino acids: CASSPGTSSYEQYF. The DNA of the CDR3 is TGTGCCAGCTCACCAGGGACTAGCTCCTACGAGCAGTACTTC.